This entry is about one TCR beta chain. The table came from immunoSEQ multiplex PCR; TCRdb's copy has only in-frame clones and leaves some out. Of some 22,000 clones listed, 84% are singletons. TCRs were sequenced from a few patients responding to pembrolizumab. This sample is part of a study of PD-1 blockade in mismatch repair-deficient tumors. At the level of the study: Enrolled about 2012-2016, patients had progressing, pretreated mismatch repair-deficient cancers of more than ten types.

Germline lookup yields CDR1 LNHNV and CDR2 YYDKDF (reference sequence). CDR3 length equals 18 residues. The V end lost 0 bases, the J end lost 1 base, and 18 bases lay between the germline ends. The chain joins TRBV15 to TRBJ1-1; maybe TRBD1 (5 bases). The specimen was peripheral blood, collected 2 weeks after starting pembrolizumab. The receptor was isolated from an adult with mismatch repair-deficient cancer. CDR3 region: CATSRDPVWDRPNTEAFF. CDR3 bases: TGTGCCACCAGCAGAGATCCTGTCTGGGACCGACCGAACACTGAAGCTTTCTTT.